What follows are 5 T cell receptor beta chains derived from one specimen sequenced in a study of T cell responses to AZD1222 COVID-19 vaccine. Repertoires were generated with immunoSEQ multiplex PCR, while TCRdb's copy carries only in-frame clones and drops some. Among 110,000 or so clones listed, more than 70% were seen once. The specimen was peripheral blood, collected 28 days after the second AZD1222 dose. Receptors originate from an adult who received the AZD1222 COVID-19 vaccine.

This chain connects TRBV29-1 to TRBJ2-1; 8 bases are shared with TRBD1. The J segment lost 8 bases and the V segment lost 4 bases, leaving 10 bases of the junction unmatched. The germline V gene encodes CDR1 SQVTM and CDR2 ANQGSEA. CDR3 size: 14 residues. CDR3 protein: CSVVGPGGSYEQFF. DNA for the CDR3: TGCAGCGTTGTGGGGCCAGGGGGCTCTTATGAGCAGTTCTTC.

This sequence joins TRBV9 and TRBJ1-4, with 9 bases identical to TRBD1. Germline CDR1 reads SGDLS; CDR2 reads YYNGEE. CDR3 length: 14 residues. CDR3 residues: CANGPDRGFEKLFF. DNA of the CDR3: TGTGCTAACGGTCCCGACAGGGGGTTTGAAAAACTGTTTTTT. The whole variable domain, filled in from reference TRBV9 and TRBJ1-4, reads DSGVTQTPKHLITATGQRVTLRCSPRSGDLSVYWYQQSLDQGLQFLIQYYNGEERAKGNILERFSAQQFPDLHSELNLSSLELGDSALYFCANGPDRGFEKLFFGSGTQLSVL.

The rearrangement links TRBV7-9 to TRBJ1-2, with D tentatively TRBD1 (6 bases). The CDR3 consists of 13 residues. Deletions cut 1 base from V and 7 bases from J, with 10 bases between. CDR1 and CDR2 from the germline V gene are SEHNR and FQNEAQ (reference sequence). The CDR3 is CASSLGTVSGYTF. CDR3 DNA sequence: TGTGCCAGCAGCTTAGGGACAGTCTCTGGCTACACCTTC.

The V gene is TRBV9, the J gene TRBJ2-1; 10 bases fit TRBD2. V trimming: 0 bases; J trimming: 2 bases; junction bases outside the gene matches: 2. CDR3 length equals 16 residues. CDR1 is SGDLS and CDR2 is YYNGEE in the germline V gene. CDR3 protein: CASSVGSGRAYNEQFF. The CDR3 DNA sequence: TGTGCCAGCAGCGTAGGGAGCGGGAGGGCCTACAATGAGCAGTTCTTC.

This clone was recorded a few times. The rearrangement links TRBV11-2 to TRBJ2-3; a weak D match, TRBD1 (6 bases). Trimming stripped 3 bases from V and 4 bases from J, with 8 bases between. This CDR3 contains 13 residues. Germline values: CDR1 SGHAT, CDR2 FQNNGV. In DNA form, the CDR3 reads TGTGCCAGCAGCTTTGGGGGCCCAGATACGCAGTATTTT. Protein: CASSFGGPDTQYF.